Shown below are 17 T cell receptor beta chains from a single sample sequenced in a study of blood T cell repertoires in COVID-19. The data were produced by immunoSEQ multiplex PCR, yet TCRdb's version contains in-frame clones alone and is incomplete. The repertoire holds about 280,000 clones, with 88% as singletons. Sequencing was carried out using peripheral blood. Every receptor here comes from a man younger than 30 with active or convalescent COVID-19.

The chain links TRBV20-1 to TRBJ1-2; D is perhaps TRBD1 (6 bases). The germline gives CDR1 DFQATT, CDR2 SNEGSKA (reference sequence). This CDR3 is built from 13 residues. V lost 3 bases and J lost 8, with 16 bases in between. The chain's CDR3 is CSASGQGSAGYTF. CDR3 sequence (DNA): TGCAGTGCTAGTGGGCAGGGGTCGGCGGGCTACACCTTC.

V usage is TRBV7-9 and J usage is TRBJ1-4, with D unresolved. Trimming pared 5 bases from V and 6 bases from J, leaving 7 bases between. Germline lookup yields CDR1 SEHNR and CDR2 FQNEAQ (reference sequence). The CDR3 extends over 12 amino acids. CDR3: CASSLPDEKLFF. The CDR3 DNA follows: TGTGCCAGCAGCCTCCCGGATGAAAAACTGTTTTTT.

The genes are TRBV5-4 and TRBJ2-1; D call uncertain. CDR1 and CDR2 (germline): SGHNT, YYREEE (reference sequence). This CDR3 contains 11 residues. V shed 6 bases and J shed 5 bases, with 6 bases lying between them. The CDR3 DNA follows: TGTGCCAGCATCACACACAATGAGCAGTTCTTC. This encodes CASITHNEQFF.

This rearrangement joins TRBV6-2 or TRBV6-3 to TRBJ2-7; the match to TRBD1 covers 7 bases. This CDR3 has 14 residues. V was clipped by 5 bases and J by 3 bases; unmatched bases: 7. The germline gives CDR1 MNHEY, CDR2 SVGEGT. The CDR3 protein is CASSGRDSYYEQYF. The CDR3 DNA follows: TGTGCCAGCAGTGGCCGGGACAGCTACTACGAGCAGTACTTC.

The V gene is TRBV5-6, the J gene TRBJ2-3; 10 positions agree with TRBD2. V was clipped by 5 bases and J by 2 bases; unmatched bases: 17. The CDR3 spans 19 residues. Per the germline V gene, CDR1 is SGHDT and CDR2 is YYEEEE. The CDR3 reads CASSPTGLAGEGATDTQYF. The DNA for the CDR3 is TGTGCCAGCAGTCCGACAGGGCTAGCGGGGGAGGGGGCCACAGATACGCAGTATTTT.

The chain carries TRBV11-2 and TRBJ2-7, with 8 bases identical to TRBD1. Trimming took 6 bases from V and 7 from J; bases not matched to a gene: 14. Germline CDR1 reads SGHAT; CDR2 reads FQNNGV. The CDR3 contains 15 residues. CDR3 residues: CASRKTGESTLEQYF. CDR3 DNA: TGTGCCAGCAGAAAGACAGGGGAATCTACCCTGGAGCAGTACTTC.

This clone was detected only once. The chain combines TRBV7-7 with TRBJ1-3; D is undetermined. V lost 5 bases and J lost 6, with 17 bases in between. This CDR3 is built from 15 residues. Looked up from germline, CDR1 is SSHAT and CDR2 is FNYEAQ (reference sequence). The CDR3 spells CASSPARGRENTIYF. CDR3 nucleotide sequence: TGTGCCAGCAGCCCCGCCCGGGGTCGGGAAAACACCATATATTTT. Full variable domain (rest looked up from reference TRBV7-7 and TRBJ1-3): GAGVSQSPRYKVTKRGQDVTLRCDPISSHATLYWYQQALGQGPEFLTYFNYEAQPDKSGLPSDRFSAERPEGSISTLTIQRTEQRDSAMYRCASSPARGRENTIYFGEGSWLTVV.

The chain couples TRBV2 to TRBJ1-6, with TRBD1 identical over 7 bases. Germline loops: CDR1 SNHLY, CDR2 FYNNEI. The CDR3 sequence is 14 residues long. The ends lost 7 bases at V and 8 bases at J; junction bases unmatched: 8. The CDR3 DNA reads TGTGCCAGCAATTCGGCAGGGGGATATTCACCCCTCCACTTT. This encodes CASNSAGGYSPLHF.

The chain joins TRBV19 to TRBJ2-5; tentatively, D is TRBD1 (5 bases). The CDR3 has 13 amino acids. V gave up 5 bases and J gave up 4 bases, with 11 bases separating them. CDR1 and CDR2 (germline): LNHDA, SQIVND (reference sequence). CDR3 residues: CASSPQGGETQYF. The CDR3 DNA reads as TGTGCCAGTAGTCCCCAGGGTGGAGAGACCCAGTACTTC.

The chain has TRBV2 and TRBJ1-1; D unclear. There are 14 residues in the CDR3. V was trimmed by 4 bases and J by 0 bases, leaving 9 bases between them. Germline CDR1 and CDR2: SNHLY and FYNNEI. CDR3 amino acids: CASSVTAVNTEAFF. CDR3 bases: TGTGCCAGCAGTGTAACAGCCGTGAACACTGAAGCTTTCTTT. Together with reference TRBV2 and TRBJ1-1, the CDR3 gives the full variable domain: EPEVTQTPSHQVTQMGQEVILRCVPISNHLYFYWYRQILGQKVEFLVSFYNNEISEKSEIFDDQFSVERPDGSNFTLKIRSTKLEDSAMYFCASSVTAVNTEAFFGQGTRLTVV.

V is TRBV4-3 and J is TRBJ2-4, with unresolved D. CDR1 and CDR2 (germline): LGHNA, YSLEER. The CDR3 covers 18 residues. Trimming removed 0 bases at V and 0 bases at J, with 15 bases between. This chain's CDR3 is CASSQDVRLVLAKNIQYF. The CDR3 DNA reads TGCGCCAGCAGCCAAGACGTGAGACTTGTGCTAGCCAAAAACATTCAGTACTTC.

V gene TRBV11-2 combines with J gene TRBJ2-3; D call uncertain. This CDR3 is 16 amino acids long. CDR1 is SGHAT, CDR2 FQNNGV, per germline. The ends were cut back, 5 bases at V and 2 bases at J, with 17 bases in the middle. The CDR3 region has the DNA TGTGCCAGCAGCACCACCAGTAACCCCCACACAGATACGCAGTATTTT. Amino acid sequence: CASSTTSNPHTDTQYF.

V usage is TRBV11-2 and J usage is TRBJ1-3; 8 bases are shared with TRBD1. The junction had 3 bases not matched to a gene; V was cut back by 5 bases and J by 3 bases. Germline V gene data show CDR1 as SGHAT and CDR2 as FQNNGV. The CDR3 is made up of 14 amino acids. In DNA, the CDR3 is TGTGCCAGCAGCCGGACAGGGCTTGGAAACACCATATATTTT. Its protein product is CASSRTGLGNTIYF.

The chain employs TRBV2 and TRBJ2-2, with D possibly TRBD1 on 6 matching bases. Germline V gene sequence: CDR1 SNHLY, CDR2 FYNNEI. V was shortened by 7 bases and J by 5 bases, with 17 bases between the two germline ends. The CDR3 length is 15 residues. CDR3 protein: CASKFTGRETGELFF. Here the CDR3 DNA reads TGTGCCAGCAAGTTTACAGGGCGAGAAACCGGGGAGCTGTTTTTT.

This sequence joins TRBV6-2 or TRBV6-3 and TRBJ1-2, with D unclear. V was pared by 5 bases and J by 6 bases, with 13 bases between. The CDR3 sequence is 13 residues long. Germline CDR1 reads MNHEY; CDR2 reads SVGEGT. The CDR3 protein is CASSPYRTHGYTF. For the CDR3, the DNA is TGTGCCAGCAGTCCATACAGAACCCATGGCTACACCTTC.

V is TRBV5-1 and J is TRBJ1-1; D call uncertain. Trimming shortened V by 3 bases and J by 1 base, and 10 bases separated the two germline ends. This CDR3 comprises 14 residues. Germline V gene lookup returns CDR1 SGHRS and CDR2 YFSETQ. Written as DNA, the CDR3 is TGCGCCAGCAGCTCCGGGATTTGGAACACTGAAGCTTTCTTT. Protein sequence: CASSSGIWNTEAFF. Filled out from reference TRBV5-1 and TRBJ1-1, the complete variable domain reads KAGVTQTPRYLIKTRGQQVTLSCSPISGHRSVSWYQQTPGQGLQFLFEYFSETQRNKGNFPGRFSGRQFSNSRSEMNVSTLELGDSALYLCASSSGIWNTEAFFGQGTRLTVV.

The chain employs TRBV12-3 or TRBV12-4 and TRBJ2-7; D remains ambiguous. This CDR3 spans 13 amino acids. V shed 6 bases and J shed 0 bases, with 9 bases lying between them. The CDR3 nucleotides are TGTGCCAGCAGCCTCAGGTCCTCCTACGAGCAGTACTTC. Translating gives CASSLRSSYEQYF.